This entry lists 2 T cell receptor beta chains sequenced from one sample in a study of response to subunit inactivated influenza vaccine. TCRdb re-called the RT-PCR reads through MiXCR, storing one row per CDR3 protein. The sample lists 540,000 or so distinct CDR3 sequences, roughly 13% seen once, with around 13% in the top ten. The input for sequencing was PBMCs from blood, taken about 40 days after vaccination. The receptors were gathered from a man aged 45 to 65 who received an inactivated influenza vaccine.

This clonotype appeared a few times. The chain has TRBV6-1 and TRBJ1-5; D gene unclear. The CDR3 covers 13 residues. The germline V and J ends were trimmed by 6 bases and 9 bases, with 15 bases remaining between them. Germline loops: CDR1 MNHNS, CDR2 SASEGT. The CDR3 sequence is CASRVGSGMPQHF. CDR3 nucleotides: TGTGCCAGCAGGGTAGGGTCGGGGATGCCCCAGCATTTT.

The rearrangement links TRBV6-2 or TRBV6-3 to TRBJ1-6; 7 bases line up with TRBD1. Germline CDR1 and CDR2: MNHEY and SVGEGT. The length of the CDR3 is 15 residues. Trimming took 6 bases from V and 7 from J; bases not matched to a gene: 9. This chain's CDR3 is CASRQDTGANSPLHF. The CDR3, as DNA: TGTGCCAGCAGACAGGACACAGGGGCCAATTCACCCCTCCACTTT.